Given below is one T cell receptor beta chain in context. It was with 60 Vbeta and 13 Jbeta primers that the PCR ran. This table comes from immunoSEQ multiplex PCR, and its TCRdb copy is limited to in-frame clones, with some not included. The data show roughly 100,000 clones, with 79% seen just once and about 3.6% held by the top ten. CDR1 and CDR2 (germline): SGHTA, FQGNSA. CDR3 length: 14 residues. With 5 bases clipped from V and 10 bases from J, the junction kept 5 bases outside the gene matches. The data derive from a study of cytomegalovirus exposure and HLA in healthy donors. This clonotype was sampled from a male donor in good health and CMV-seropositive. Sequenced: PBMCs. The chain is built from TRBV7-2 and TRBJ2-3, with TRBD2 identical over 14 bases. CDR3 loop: CASSPGTSGGPQYF. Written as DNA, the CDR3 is TGTGCCAGCAGCCCCGGGACTAGCGGGGGCCCGCAGTATTTT.